A single sample gave rise to the 10 T cell receptor beta chains below, sequenced in a study of blood T cell repertoires in COVID-19. Assay used: immunoSEQ multiplex PCR; TCRdb lists only in-frame clones, some missing. The table has about 290,000 clones, roughly 89% seen once. The specimen was peripheral blood. These TCRs come from a young woman with active or convalescent COVID-19.

The chain carries TRBV7-2 and TRBJ2-4; TRBD1 might be the D (6 bases). The length of the CDR3 is 13 residues. Trimming cost V 5 bases and J 6 bases, with 11 bases left between them. Germline CDR1 SGHTA, CDR2 FQGNSA. CDR3 sequence reads: CASSQGTGNIQYF. In DNA form, the CDR3 reads TGTGCCAGCAGCCAGGGGACGGGAAACATTCAGTACTTC.

The sample holds one count of this clone. The V and J genes are TRBV7-2 and TRBJ1-5; D gene unclear. The CDR3 runs to 16 residues. Looked up from germline, CDR1 is SGHTA and CDR2 is FQGNSA. V lost 2 bases, J lost 0 bases, and 11 bases lay in between. The CDR3 DNA is TGTGCCAGCAGCTTATTAAGTAGTGGTAGCAATCAGCCCCAGCATTTT. Translation gives CASSLLSSGSNQPQHF.

This clone has a single count. This chain links TRBV9 with TRBJ2-2, with a weak D call TRBD1 (8 bases). V was cut by 2 bases and J by 7 bases, with 27 bases left in between. Germline CDR1 and CDR2: SGDLS and YYNGEE. The CDR3 contains 19 residues. This CDR3 is CASSVNPKGGDRSVGELFF. The CDR3 nucleotides are TGTGCCAGCAGCGTCAACCCCAAAGGGGGGGACAGGAGTGTCGGGGAGCTGTTTTTT.

Points on this clone: Other DNA sequences in this specimen translate into the identical CDR3. The chain is built from TRBV20-1 and TRBJ2-1; D is perhaps TRBD2 (6 bases). This CDR3 is 12 amino acids long. Trimming removed 3 bases at V and 6 bases at J, with 9 bases between. CDR1 DFQATT and CDR2 SNEGSKA come from the germline V gene (reference sequence). CDR3 DNA: TGCAGTGCTAGTCCGGGGGTCAATGAGCAGTTCTTC. As protein: CSASPGVNEQFF.

The chain uses TRBV5-1 and TRBJ1-1; D may be TRBD1 (6 bases). Germline V gene data show CDR1 as SGHRS and CDR2 as YFSETQ. V lost 2 bases to trimming and J lost 3 bases, with 14 bases between them. The CDR3 loop spans 15 amino acids. The CDR3 coding sequence is TGCGCCAGCAGCTTACAGGTAGGGGGGGACACTGAAGCTTTCTTT. Protein sequence: CASSLQVGGDTEAFF.

The chain is built from TRBV19 and TRBJ2-7; D might be TRBD2 (6 bases). The CDR3 has 16 residues. V was trimmed by 4 bases and J by 0 bases, leaving 16 bases between them. Germline CDR1 LNHDA, CDR2 SQIVND (reference sequence). CDR3 in amino acids: CASSSLGGLSSYEQYF. The CDR3, as DNA: TGTGCCAGTAGTAGCCTGGGGGGACTGAGCTCCTACGAGCAGTACTTC. Based on the CDR3 plus reference TRBV19 and TRBJ2-7, the full variable domain is DGGITQSPKYLFRKEGQNVTLSCEQNLNHDAMYWYRQDPGQGLRLIYYSQIVNDFQKGDIAEGYSVSREKKESFPLTVTSAQKNPTAFYLCASSSLGGLSSYEQYFGPGTRLTVT.

The CDR3 loop is CASSQELPDTQYF. The CDR3 nucleotides read TGCGCCAGCAGCCAAGAACTCCCAGATACGCAGTATTTT. The chain uses TRBV4-1 and TRBJ2-3; D is ambiguous. The germline V gene has CDR1 MGHRA and CDR2 YSYEKL. This CDR3 comprises 13 residues. V was trimmed by 0 bases and J by 4 bases, leaving 5 bases between them.

The rearrangement uses TRBV5-4 and TRBJ2-3; a possible D gene is TRBD1 (5 bases). Trimming took off 1 base at V and 2 bases at J, with 11 bases between the two ends. This CDR3 has 15 amino acids. The germline gives CDR1 SGHNT, CDR2 YYREEE (reference sequence). The DNA for the CDR3 is TGTGCCAGCAGCTTGCGGCAGGGCCCCACAGATACGCAGTATTTT. This codes for CASSLRQGPTDTQYF.

V gene TRBV5-1 combines with J gene TRBJ1-4; D possibly corresponds to TRBD1 (6 bases). The CDR3 spans 14 residues. Germline V gene sequence: CDR1 SGHRS, CDR2 YFSETQ. The germline V and J ends were trimmed by 3 bases and 4 bases, with 10 bases remaining between them. CDR3 bases: TGCGCCAGCAGCTCAGGGGAGCGTAATGAAAAACTGTTTTTT. The encoded protein is CASSSGERNEKLFF.

The chain couples TRBV2 to TRBJ2-2, with unresolved D. This CDR3 has 13 amino acids. From germline, CDR1 is SNHLY and CDR2 FYNNEI. V was pared by 5 bases and J by 8 bases, with 12 bases between. As DNA, the CDR3 is TGTGCCAGCAGTCCACATCCGTATGGGGAGCTGTTTTTT. As protein: CASSPHPYGELFF.